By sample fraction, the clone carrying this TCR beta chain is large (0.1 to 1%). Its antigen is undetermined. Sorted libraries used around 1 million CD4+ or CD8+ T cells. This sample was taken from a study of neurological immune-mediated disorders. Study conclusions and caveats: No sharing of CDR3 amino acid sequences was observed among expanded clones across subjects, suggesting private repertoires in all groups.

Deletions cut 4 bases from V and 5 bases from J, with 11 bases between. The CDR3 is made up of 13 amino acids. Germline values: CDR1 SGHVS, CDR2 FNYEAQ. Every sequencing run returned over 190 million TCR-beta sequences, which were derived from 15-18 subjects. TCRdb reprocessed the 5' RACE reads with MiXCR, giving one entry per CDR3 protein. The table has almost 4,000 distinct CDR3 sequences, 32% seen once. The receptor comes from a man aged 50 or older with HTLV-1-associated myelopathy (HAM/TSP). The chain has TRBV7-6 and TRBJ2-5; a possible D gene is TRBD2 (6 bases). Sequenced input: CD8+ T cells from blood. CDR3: CASSSGLAETQYF. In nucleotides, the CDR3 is TGTGCCAGCAGCTCGGGACTGGCGGAGACCCAGTACTTC.